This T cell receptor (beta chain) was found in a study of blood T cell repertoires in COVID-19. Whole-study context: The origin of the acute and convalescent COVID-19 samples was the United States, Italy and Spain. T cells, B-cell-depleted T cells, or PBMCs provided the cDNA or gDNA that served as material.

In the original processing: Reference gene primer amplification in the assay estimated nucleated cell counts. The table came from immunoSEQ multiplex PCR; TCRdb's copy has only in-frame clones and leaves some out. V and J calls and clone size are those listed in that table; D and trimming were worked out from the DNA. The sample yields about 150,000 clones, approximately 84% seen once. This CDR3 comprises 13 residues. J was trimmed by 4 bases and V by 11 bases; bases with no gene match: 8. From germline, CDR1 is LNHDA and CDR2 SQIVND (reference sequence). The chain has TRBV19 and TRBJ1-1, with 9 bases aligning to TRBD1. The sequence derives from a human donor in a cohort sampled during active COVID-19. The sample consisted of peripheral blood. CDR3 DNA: TGTGCCGTCCGACAGGGGGTAGGCACTGAAGCTTTCTTT. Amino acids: CAVRQGVGTEAFF.